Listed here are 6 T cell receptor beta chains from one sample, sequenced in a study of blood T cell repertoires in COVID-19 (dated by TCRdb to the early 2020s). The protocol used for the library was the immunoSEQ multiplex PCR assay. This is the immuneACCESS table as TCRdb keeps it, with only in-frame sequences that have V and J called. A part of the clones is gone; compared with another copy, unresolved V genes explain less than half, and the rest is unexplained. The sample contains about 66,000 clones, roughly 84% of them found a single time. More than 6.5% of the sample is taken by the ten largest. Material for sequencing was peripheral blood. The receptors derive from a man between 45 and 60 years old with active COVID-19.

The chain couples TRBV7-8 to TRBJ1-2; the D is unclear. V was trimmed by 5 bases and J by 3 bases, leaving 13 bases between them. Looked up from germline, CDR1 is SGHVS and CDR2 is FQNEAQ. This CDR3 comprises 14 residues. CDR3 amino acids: CASSPRIGDYGYTF. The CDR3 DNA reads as TGTGCCAGCAGCCCCCGGATCGGAGACTATGGCTACACCTTC. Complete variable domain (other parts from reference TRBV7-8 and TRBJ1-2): GAGVSQSPRYKVAKRGQDVALRCDPISGHVSLFWYQQALGQGPEFLTYFQNEAQLDKSGLPSDRFFAERPEGSVSTLKIQRTQQEDSAVYLCASSPRIGDYGYTFGSGTRLTVV.

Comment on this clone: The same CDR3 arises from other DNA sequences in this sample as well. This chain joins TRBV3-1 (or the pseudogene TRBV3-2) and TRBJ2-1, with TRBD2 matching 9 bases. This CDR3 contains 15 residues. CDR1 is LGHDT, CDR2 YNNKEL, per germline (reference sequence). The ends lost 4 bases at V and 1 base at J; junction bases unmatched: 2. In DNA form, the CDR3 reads TGTGCCAGCAGCCTGGGACTAGCTTCCTACAATGAGCAGTTCTTC. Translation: CASSLGLASYNEQFF.

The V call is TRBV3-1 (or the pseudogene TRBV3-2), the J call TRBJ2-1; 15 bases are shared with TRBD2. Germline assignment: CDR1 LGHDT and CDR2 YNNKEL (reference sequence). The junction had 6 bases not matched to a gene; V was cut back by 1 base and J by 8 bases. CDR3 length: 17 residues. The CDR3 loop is CASSQAGTSGRFDEQFF. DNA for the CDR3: TGTGCCAGCAGCCAAGCGGGGACTAGCGGGAGGTTCGATGAGCAGTTCTTC.

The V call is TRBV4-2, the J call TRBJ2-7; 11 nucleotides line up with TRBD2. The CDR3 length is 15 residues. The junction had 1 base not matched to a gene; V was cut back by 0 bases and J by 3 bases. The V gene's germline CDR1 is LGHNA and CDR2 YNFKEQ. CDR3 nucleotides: TGTGCCAGCAGCCAAGATACTAGCGGGAGCTACGAGCAGTACGTC. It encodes CASSQDTSGSYEQYV.

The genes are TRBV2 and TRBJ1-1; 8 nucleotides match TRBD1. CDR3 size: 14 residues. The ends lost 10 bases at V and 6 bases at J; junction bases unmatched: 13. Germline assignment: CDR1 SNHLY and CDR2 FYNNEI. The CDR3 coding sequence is TGTGCCACCAACCCTCAGGGGGCTCGGCCTGAAGCTTTCTTT. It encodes CATNPQGARPEAFF.

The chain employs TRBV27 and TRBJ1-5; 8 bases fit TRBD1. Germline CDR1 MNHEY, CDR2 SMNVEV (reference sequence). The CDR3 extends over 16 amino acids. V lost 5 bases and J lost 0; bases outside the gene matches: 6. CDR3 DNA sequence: TGTGCCAGCAGTCCCCGGACAGGGCTTAGCAATCAGCCCCAGCATTTT. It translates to CASSPRTGLSNQPQHF.